Sequencing of this TCR beta chain was carried out in a study of regulatory T cells in long-lasting Graves disease. Time point specified: newly diagnosed GD, antithyroid drugs for less than 3 months. Extracted RNA from PBMCs served as the source of the TCR library. Investigators prepared the TCR beta libraries by applying iRepertoire HTBI primers and Arm-PCR of CDR3 regions. From the multiplex PCR reads, TCRdb called clonotypes with MiXCR, one entry per CDR3 protein. The table has 500,000 to 700,000 distinct CDR3 sequences, 15% to 20% seen once; the top ten hold 15% to 20%. Trimming removed 5 bases at V and 4 bases at J, with 16 bases between. The V gene's germline CDR1 is GTSNPN and CDR2 SVGIG (reference sequence). This CDR3 has 14 amino acids. These same data were also listed under a study on T cells in Graves' hyperthyroidism and ophthalmopathy. That publication notes: Diagnoses were established using clinical symptoms, serum thyroxine and TRAb, thyroid ultrasound and orbital computed tomography. In the first-round RT-PCR of the TCR CDR3, the HTBI primer set was used. Appearing also in blood were most of the thyroid clonotypes expanded above 0.001.

The chain employs TRBV30 and TRBJ2-3; D might be TRBD2 (5 bases). The source is a young woman with Graves disease. This specimen was peripheral blood mononuclear cells (PBMCs), taken at new diagnosis, from a patient treated with antithyroid drugs. CDR3 sequence reads: CAWSLAPSADTQYF. CDR3 nucleotides: TGTGCCTGGTCCCTAGCCCCGTCCGCAGATACGCAGTATTTT. The whole variable domain, filled in from reference TRBV30 and TRBJ2-3, reads SQTIHQWPATLVQPVGSPLSLECTVEGTSNPNLYWYRQAAGRGLQLLFYSVGIGQISSEVPQNLSASRPQDRQFILSSKKLLLSDSGFYLCAWSLAPSADTQYFGPGTRLTVL.